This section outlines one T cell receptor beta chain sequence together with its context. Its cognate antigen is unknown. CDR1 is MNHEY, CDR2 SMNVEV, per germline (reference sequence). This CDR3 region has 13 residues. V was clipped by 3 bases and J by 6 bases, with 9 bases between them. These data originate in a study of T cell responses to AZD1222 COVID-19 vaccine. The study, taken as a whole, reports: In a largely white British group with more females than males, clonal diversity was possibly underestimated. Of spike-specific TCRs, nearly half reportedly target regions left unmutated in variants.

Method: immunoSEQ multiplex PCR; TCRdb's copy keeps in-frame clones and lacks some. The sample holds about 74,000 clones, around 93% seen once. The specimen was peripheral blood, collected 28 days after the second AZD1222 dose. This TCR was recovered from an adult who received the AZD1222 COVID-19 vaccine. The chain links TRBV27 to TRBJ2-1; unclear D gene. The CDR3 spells CASSFAILNEQFF. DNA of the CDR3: TGTGCCAGCAGTTTCGCCATACTCAATGAGCAGTTCTTC.